Listed below are T cell receptor beta chains from one sample, sequenced in a study of blood T cell repertoires in COVID-19. Sequencing used immunoSEQ multiplex PCR; TCRdb keeps in-frame clones, though not all of them. Here the sample spans about 260,000 clones, approximately 82% being singletons. The sequencing input was peripheral blood. The receptors stem from a woman at least 80 years old with acute or convalescent COVID-19. Each CDR3 is given with its conserved first and last residue. The D gene is left open where the match is weak. Rows may omit the clone size; those that give it use once, few, many or a size class.

clone size | J gene | D gene | V gene | CDR3 protein | CDR3 DNA
- | TRBJ1-2 | TRBD1 | TRBV5-4 | CASSSDMGQLSGYGYTF | TGTGCCAGCAGCTCCGATATGGGACAGCTTAGCGGATATGGCTACACCTTC
- | TRBJ2-3 | - | TRBV5-1 | CASSLGGTSTDTQYF | TGCGCCAGCAGCTTGGGGGGGACTAGCACAGATACGCAGTATTTT
few | TRBJ1-2 | - | TRBV4-1 | CASSQLSTGRFYGYTF | TGCGCCAGCAGCCAATTAAGTACAGGTAGATTTTATGGCTACACCTTC
- | TRBJ2-7 | - | TRBV19 | CASSGTRAYEQYF | TGTGCCAGTAGTGGGACAAGGGCCTACGAGCAGTACTTC
- | TRBJ2-7 | - | TRBV6-5 | CASRTAGFSYEQYF | TGTGCCAGCAGGACTGCGGGATTCTCCTACGAGCAGTACTTC
- | TRBJ2-5 | TRBD2 | TRBV10-3 | CAISTSGILKTQYF | TGTGCCATCAGTACTAGCGGGATTCTTAAGACCCAGTACTTC
- | TRBJ2-4 | - | TRBV28 | CASSGGAPNIQYF | TGTGCCAGCAGTGGCGGGGCCCCAAACATTCAGTACTTC
- | TRBJ2-3 | - | TRBV30 | CAWSAQTTDTQYF | TGTGCCTGGAGTGCCCAAACTACAGATACGCAGTATTTT
- | TRBJ2-2 | - | TRBV18 | CASSPGALVNTGELFF | TGTGCCAGCTCACCTGGGGCTCTCGTGAACACCGGGGAGCTGTTTTTT
- | TRBJ2-3 | TRBD1 | TRBV27 | CASSLDRGRDTQYF | TGTGCCAGCAGTTTGGACAGGGGGCGGGATACGCAGTATTTT
- | TRBJ2-7 | TRBD2 | TRBV7-9 | CASSTLAGGGSEQYF | TGTGCCAGCAGCACCCTAGCGGGAGGAGGGTCCGAGCAGTACTTC
- | TRBJ1-2 | - | TRBV7-9 | CASSLEAARVEGYTF | TGTGCCAGCAGCTTAGAGGCAGCCAGGGTGGAAGGCTACACCTTC
- | TRBJ2-3 | - | TRBV7-9 | CASSLDKSTDTQYF | TGTGCCAGCAGCTTGGACAAAAGCACAGATACGCAGTATTTT
once | TRBJ1-1 | - | TRBV4-1 | CASSQTEQRNTEAFF | TGCGCCAGCAGCCAGACAGAACAGAGGAACACTGAAGCTTTCTTT
once | TRBJ2-3 | TRBD1 | TRBV2 | CASSYGGTGGTDTQYF | TGTGCCAGCAGTTATGGGGGGACAGGGGGCACAGATACGCAGTATTTT
- | TRBJ2-7 | TRBD2 | TRBV28 | CASSLGLLGGGDPYEQYF | TGTGCCAGCAGTTTAGGGCTCTTGGGCGGGGGAGACCCCTACGAGCAGTACTTC
- | TRBJ2-1 | TRBD2 | TRBV5-4 | CASSLAGGAGNEQFF | TGTGCCAGCAGCTTAGCGGGGGGGGCGGGAAATGAGCAGTTCTTC
- | TRBJ1-5 | - | TRBV19 | CASSASQGLYQPQHF | TGTGCCAGTAGTGCGTCACAGGGCCTTTATCAGCCCCAGCATTTT
- | TRBJ2-3 | TRBD2 | TRBV7-3 | CASSSGTSGSTDTQYF | TGTGCCAGCAGCTCAGGGACTAGCGGAAGCACAGATACGCAGTATTTT
- | TRBJ2-7 | TRBD1 | TRBV2 | CASSKNRGPYEQYF | TGTGCCAGCAGTAAAAACAGGGGCCCCTACGAGCAGTACTTC
- | TRBJ1-2 | TRBD1 | TRBV18 | CASSPDRGANYGYTF | TGTGCCAGCTCACCCGACAGGGGTGCTAATTATGGCTACACCTTC
- | TRBJ2-3 | - | TRBV29-1 | CSVALNTDTQYF | TGCAGCGTTGCGCTAAACACAGATACGCAGTATTTT